The 25 T cell receptor beta chains presented below share a single source sample, sequenced in a study of blood T cell repertoires in COVID-19. Data came from immunoSEQ multiplex PCR; TCRdb stores just in-frame clones and leaves some out. The sample carries under 60,000 clones, 70% to 85% recorded once. Sequencing input: peripheral blood. The receptors here all came from a man aged 55-75 years with acute or convalescent COVID-19.

The rearrangement uses TRBV5-6 and TRBJ1-4, with 7 bases identical to TRBD1. The germline gives CDR1 SGHDT, CDR2 YYEEEE. The CDR3 extends over 14 amino acids. Losses at the gene ends were 0 bases for V and 7 bases for J; bases not matched to a gene: 3. The CDR3 DNA reads as TGTGCCAGCAGCTTGGGACAGGGCATTGAAAAACTGTTTTTT. It is translated as CASSLGQGIEKLFF. The variable domain in full, completed from reference TRBV5-6 and TRBJ1-4, reads DAGVTQSPTHLIKTRGQQVTLRCSPKSGHDTVSWYQQALGQGPQFIFQYYEEEERQRGNFPDRFSGHQFPNYSSELNVNALLLGDSALYLCASSLGQGIEKLFFGSGTQLSVL.

The chain recombines TRBV24-1 with TRBJ1-1; the D gene is possibly TRBD1 (6 bases). CDR1 and CDR2 (germline): KGHDR, SFDVKD. V lost 6 bases and J lost 1, with 8 bases in between. The CDR3 loop spans 13 amino acids. The DNA for the CDR3 is TGTGCCACCAGTACAGGGCCGAACACTGAAGCTTTCTTT. This gives the protein CATSTGPNTEAFF.

The chain is built from TRBV4-1 and TRBJ2-2; D is ambiguous. The length of the CDR3 is 17 residues. Germline loops: CDR1 MGHRA, CDR2 YSYEKL. V lost 0 bases and J lost 0, with 11 bases in between. The DNA for the CDR3 is TGCGCCAGCAGCCAAGAAGCAGGCAAGACGAACACCGGGGAGCTGTTTTTT. This sequence encodes CASSQEAGKTNTGELFF.

This clone was picked up one time. This chain uses TRBV11-1 with TRBJ2-1, with TRBD1 matching 8 bases. This CDR3 spans 15 amino acids. The J segment lost 5 bases and the V segment lost 2 bases, leaving 5 bases of the junction unmatched. Germline V CDR1 and CDR2: SGHAT, FQDESV (reference sequence). The CDR3 DNA reads as TGTGCCAGCAGCTTACGCGACAGGGGTCACAATGAGCAGTTCTTC. It translates to CASSLRDRGHNEQFF.

The rearrangement joins TRBV5-1 to TRBJ1-2; a weak D match, TRBD1 (6 bases). Germline CDR1 reads SGHRS; CDR2 reads YFSETQ. CDR3 length: 14 residues. The ends were cut back, 1 base at V and 0 bases at J, with 7 bases in the middle. CDR3 protein: CASSLSGANYGYTF. The CDR3 DNA reads TGCGCCAGCAGCTTGTCAGGGGCTAACTATGGCTACACCTTC.

The V call is TRBV19, the J call TRBJ1-5, with D possibly matching TRBD1 (6 bases). This CDR3 region has 16 residues. From germline, CDR1 is LNHDA and CDR2 SQIVND (reference sequence). V was trimmed by 5 bases and J by 6 bases, leaving 20 bases between them. CDR3 bases: TGTGCCAGTAGTTTCCCACAGGGTAAAGTAGGTCAGCCCCAGCATTTT. This sequence encodes CASSFPQGKVGQPQHF.

V is TRBV20-1 and J is TRBJ1-2; D is perhaps TRBD1 (5 bases). The CDR3 runs 11 residues. Germline CDR1 DFQATT, CDR2 SNEGSKA (reference sequence). The V gene lost 6 bases and the J gene lost 8 bases, with 13 bases spanning the gap. The CDR3 nucleotides are TGCAGTGCGGCCGGGACTGAAGGCTACACCTTC. Its translation: CSAAGTEGYTF.

This chain connects TRBV7-2 to TRBJ2-3; a possible D gene is TRBD2 (5 bases). V was pared by 5 bases and J by 4 bases, with 13 bases between. CDR3 length: 14 amino acids. In germline, CDR1 is SGHTA, CDR2 FQGNSA. CDR3 sequence: CASSPLSGADTQYF. Here the CDR3 DNA reads TGTGCCAGCAGCCCACTAAGCGGCGCAGATACGCAGTATTTT.

The chain has TRBV6-1 and TRBJ1-5; no firm D call. Deletions cut 0 bases from V and 3 bases from J, with 12 bases between. There are 16 residues in the CDR3. Germline CDR1 reads MNHNS; CDR2 reads SASEGT. The CDR3 protein is CASSEAGTRVNQPQHF. The CDR3, as DNA: TGTGCCAGCAGTGAAGCCGGCACACGGGTCAATCAGCCCCAGCATTTT.

The chain links TRBV29-1 to TRBJ2-7, with 10 bases aligning to TRBD1. V lost 7 bases, J lost 4 bases, and 4 bases stayed unmatched. This CDR3 contains 12 residues. Germline lookup yields CDR1 SQVTM and CDR2 ANQGSEA. The CDR3 sequence is CSAGQGRYEQYF. CDR3 nucleotides: TGCAGCGCGGGACAGGGGAGGTACGAGCAGTACTTC.

This clone was counted once. The genes are TRBV19 and TRBJ1-1, with 8 bases lining up with TRBD1. Looked up from germline, CDR1 is LNHDA and CDR2 is SQIVND (reference sequence). J lost 0 bases, V lost 4 bases, and 4 bases had no gene match. This CDR3 comprises 15 residues. CDR3 amino acids: CASSRQGTLNTEAFF. CDR3 bases: TGTGCCAGTAGTAGACAGGGGACATTGAACACTGAAGCTTTCTTT. The complete variable domain, with remaining parts taken from reference TRBV19 and TRBJ1-1, reads DGGITQSPKYLFRKEGQNVTLSCEQNLNHDAMYWYRQDPGQGLRLIYYSQIVNDFQKGDIAEGYSVSREKKESFPLTVTSAQKNPTAFYLCASSRQGTLNTEAFFGQGTRLTVV.

The V and J genes are TRBV24-1 and TRBJ2-3; D may be TRBD1 (6 bases). Trimming removed 4 bases at V and 0 bases at J, with 10 bases between. Germline V gene sequence: CDR1 KGHDR, CDR2 SFDVKD. The CDR3 is made up of 15 amino acids. The CDR3 nucleotides are TGTGCCACCAGTGACGCAGGGGACAGCACAGATACGCAGTATTTT. Translated, it gives CATSDAGDSTDTQYF.

This clone has more than one count but fewer than ten. V is TRBV27 and J is TRBJ1-5; D is undetermined. V lost 4 bases and J 3 bases, leaving 7 bases between the germline ends. The germline gives CDR1 MNHEY, CDR2 SMNVEV (reference sequence). This CDR3 spans 13 amino acids. CDR3 nucleotide sequence: TGTGCCAGCAGTTGGCAGAACAATCAGCCCCAGCATTTT. Translated, it gives CASSWQNNQPQHF.

The chain joins TRBV4-2 to TRBJ1-6; D perhaps matches TRBD1 (6 bases). Germline loops: CDR1 LGHNA, CDR2 YNFKEQ. Trimming left V 4 bases short and J 7 bases short, with 17 bases between. CDR3 length: 16 residues. For the CDR3, the DNA is TGTGCCAGCAGCCCCTACCTTTCTACAGGGAATTCACCCCTCCACTTT. It codes for CASSPYLSTGNSPLHF.

This chain connects TRBV7-9 to TRBJ1-1; 11 bases agree with TRBD1. CDR1 SEHNR and CDR2 FQNEAQ come from the germline V gene (reference sequence). The CDR3 sequence is 13 residues long. V dropped 3 bases and J dropped 7; count of bases not matched to a gene: 1. The CDR3 loop is CASSLGQGVEAFF. The CDR3 DNA follows: TGTGCCAGCAGCTTGGGACAGGGGGTTGAAGCTTTCTTT.

The CDR3 nucleotides are TGTGCCAGCAGCCGGGGATGGGAGGAGACCCAGTACTTC. This gives the protein CASSRGWEETQYF. J is TRBJ2-5 and V is TRBV7-3; perhaps TRBD2 as D (5 bases). V was clipped by 5 bases and J by 5 bases, with 12 bases between them. Germline V gene data show CDR1 as SGHTA and CDR2 as FQGTGA. The CDR3 is 13 residues long.

The gene calls are TRBV5-1 and TRBJ1-1; D perhaps matches TRBD1 (6 bases). Germline-derived CDR1 and CDR2 are SGHRS and YFSETQ. The CDR3 is 13 residues long. Trimming removed 5 bases from V and 7 bases from J, with 15 bases in between. The CDR3 is CASRFGQGNEAFF. CDR3 nucleotide sequence: TGCGCCAGCAGATTTGGGCAGGGGAATGAAGCTTTCTTT.

V gene TRBV5-6 combines with J gene TRBJ1-6; D might be TRBD1 (6 bases). The length of the CDR3 is 14 residues. Germline V gives CDR1 SGHDT, CDR2 YYEEEE. V dropped 3 bases and J dropped 8 bases, with 12 bases sitting between them. In DNA, the CDR3 is TGTGCCAGCAGCTCACAGGGCCCCCATTCACCCCTCCACTTT. This sequence encodes CASSSQGPHSPLHF.

CDR3 DNA sequence: TGTGCCAGCAGCAAAGTACAGGGGTTGTACCAAGAGACCCAGTACTTC. This translates into CASSKVQGLYQETQYF. V and J are TRBV21-1 and TRBJ2-5; the table assigns TRBD1, which was not confirmed against the DNA. TRBV21-1 is a pseudogene locus. The CDR3 is 16 residues long.

The chain combines TRBV6-6 with TRBJ1-2; TRBD1 matches 7 bases. With V trimmed by 5 bases and J by 4 bases, 10 bases remained unmatched. Germline V gives CDR1 MNHNY, CDR2 SVGAGI (reference sequence). The CDR3 sequence is 15 residues long. CDR3 coding DNA: TGTGCCAGCAGTCCCCGACAGGGATCAGTCTATGGCTACACCTTC. This sequence encodes CASSPRQGSVYGYTF.

This chain joins TRBV30 and TRBJ1-2, with D perhaps matching TRBD1 (5 bases). The CDR3 length is 14 residues. CDR1 and CDR2 (germline): GTSNPN, SVGIG (reference sequence). V was trimmed by 2 bases and J by 2 bases, leaving 12 bases between them. In nucleotides, the CDR3 is TGTGCCTGGAGTACCGGAGGGGCGAACTATGGCTACACCTTC. This gives the protein CAWSTGGANYGYTF. Based on the CDR3 plus reference TRBV30 and TRBJ1-2, the full variable domain is SQTIHQWPATLVQPVGSPLSLECTVEGTSNPNLYWYRQAAGRGLQLLFYSVGIGQISSEVPQNLSASRPQDRQFILSSKKLLLSDSGFYLCAWSTGGANYGYTFGSGTRLTVV.

This chain connects TRBV6-2 or TRBV6-3 to TRBJ2-5, with D possibly being TRBD1 (5 bases). V was pared by 3 bases and J by 4 bases, with 6 bases between. Germline CDR1 reads MNHEY; CDR2 reads SVGEGT. There are 12 residues in the CDR3. Here the CDR3 reads CASSYRGETQYF. The DNA for the CDR3 is TGTGCCAGCAGTTATAGGGGAGAGACCCAGTACTTC.

This clone appeared once. V gene TRBV6-2 or TRBV6-3 combines with J gene TRBJ2-2; TRBD1 matches at 9 bases. V lost 4 bases to trimming and J lost 4 bases; unmatched junction nucleotides: 4. The CDR3 has 15 amino acids. Germline V gene lookup returns CDR1 MNHEY and CDR2 SVGEGT. The CDR3 here is CASSSGQGITGELFF. DNA for the CDR3: TGTGCCAGCAGTTCCGGACAGGGGATCACCGGGGAGCTGTTTTTT.

The gene calls are TRBV11-1 and TRBJ1-3; D unclear. V lost 5 bases to trimming and J lost 0 bases, with 11 bases between them. Looked up from germline, CDR1 is SGHAT and CDR2 is FQDESV (reference sequence). The CDR3 runs 15 residues. The CDR3 loop reads CASSPTRDSGNTIYF. DNA for the CDR3: TGTGCCAGCAGCCCGACCCGGGACTCTGGAAACACCATATATTTT.

V usage is TRBV5-1 and J usage is TRBJ2-7, with D possibly matching TRBD2 (6 bases). Germline CDR1 reads SGHRS; CDR2 reads YFSETQ. The CDR3 is 16 residues long. Trimming removed 0 bases from V and 4 bases from J, with 17 bases in between. CDR3 coding DNA: TGCGCCAGCAGCTTGGTGTCGTCTAGCGAAGGATACGAGCAGTACTTC. The encoded protein is CASSLVSSSEGYEQYF.